The clone carrying this T cell receptor beta chain occurred many times. These data come from a study of early T cells in non-severe SARS-CoV-2 infection. Germline loops: CDR1 MNHEY, CDR2 SVGEGT. This CDR3 spans 14 amino acids. The V gene lost 3 bases and the J gene lost 2 bases, with 8 bases spanning the gap. TCRdb passed the 5' RACE reads through MiXCR, listing each CDR3 protein once. Of approximately 66,000 distinct CDR3 sequences in the sample, under 15% were seen once. The TCR comes from an adult who was a healthcare worker with PCR-confirmed SARS-CoV-2 infection or an uninfected control (not recorded which). The gene calls are TRBV6-2 or TRBV6-3 and TRBJ1-5; D uncertain. The sequenced sample was whole blood. This CDR3 is CASSYRAGNQPQHF. Written as DNA, the CDR3 is TGTGCCAGCAGTTATCGTGCGGGCAATCAGCCCCAGCATTTT.